These 22 T cell receptor beta chains were sequenced from one sample in a study of T cell responses to AZD1222 COVID-19 vaccine. TCRdb's copy holds only in-frame clones and misses some; the assay was immunoSEQ multiplex PCR. Seen here are over 120,000 clones, 85% to 95% observed once, and the top ten hold around 12%. The sequenced sample was peripheral blood, obtained after recovery from COVID-19. These receptors all come from an adult who had recovered from COVID-19.

The V and J genes are TRBV7-3 and TRBJ2-3, with 8 positions matching TRBD1. V lost 2 bases to trimming and J lost 1 base; unmatched junction nucleotides: 2. CDR1 is SGHTA, CDR2 FQGTGA, per germline. This CDR3 comprises 15 residues. CDR3 bases: TGTGCCAGCAGCTTACAGACAGGGGGCACAGATACGCAGTATTTT. Protein: CASSLQTGGTDTQYF.

This chain uses TRBV5-1 with TRBJ1-3; no clear D gene. V was trimmed by 0 bases and J by 4 bases, leaving 8 bases between them. Germline V gives CDR1 SGHRS, CDR2 YFSETQ. This CDR3 spans 14 amino acids. This CDR3 is CASSLGNSGNTIYF. DNA for the CDR3: TGCGCCAGCAGCTTGGGGAACTCCGGAAACACCATATATTTT.

This chain links TRBV30 with TRBJ2-2; no reliable D call. CDR1 and CDR2 (germline): GTSNPN, SVGIG (reference sequence). Trimming left V 2 bases short and J 6 bases short, with 22 bases between. The CDR3 loop spans 17 amino acids. The CDR3 bases are TGTGCCTGGAGTCTAGGGTGGGGAAAACTGGACGCCGGGGAGCTGTTTTTT. It yields the protein CAWSLGWGKLDAGELFF.

In this sample, this clone turned up a few times. DNA for the CDR3: TGTGCCAGCACTCTGCAGGGGAGCAATCAGCCCCAGCATTTT. As protein: CASTLQGSNQPQHF. This chain uses TRBV28 with TRBJ1-5; D might be TRBD1 (6 bases). CDR3 length: 14 residues. The germline V and J ends were trimmed by 7 bases and 1 base, with 11 bases remaining between them. Germline lookup yields CDR1 MDHEN and CDR2 SYDVKM.

The chain links TRBV27 to TRBJ2-3, with 10 bases lining up with TRBD2. Trimming removed 7 bases from V and 1 base from J; junction bases left unmatched: 2. Per germline, CDR1 MNHEY and CDR2 SMNVEV (reference sequence). The CDR3 is 14 amino acids. The CDR3 DNA sequence: TGTGCCAGCATCAGCGGGAGGGGCACAGATACGCAGTATTTT. Amino acid sequence: CASISGRGTDTQYF.

The V call is TRBV7-9, the J call TRBJ1-4, with 9 bases lining up with TRBD1. Losses at the gene ends were 5 bases for V and 8 bases for J; bases not matched to a gene: 6. Germline V gives CDR1 SEHNR, CDR2 FQNEAQ (reference sequence). CDR3 length: 14 residues. The CDR3 protein is CASSHRGLGEKLFF. As DNA, the CDR3 is TGTGCCAGCAGCCACAGGGGGCTAGGAGAAAAACTGTTTTTT.

Points on this clone: At one of its ends the junction is not consistent with the germline gene, which may arise from a read error. The rearrangement uses TRBV18 and TRBJ1-1; D is uncertain. Germline V lookup: CDR1 KGHSH, CDR2 LQKENI. CDR3 length: 16 amino acids. The CDR3 region has the DNA TGTGCCAGCTCCCCACTCACCGAACCCACGAACACTGAAGCTTTCTTT. It specifies CASSPLTEPTNTEAFF.

V and J are TRBV21-1 and TRBJ2-3; TRBD1 is the table's D call and was not checked against the DNA. TRBV21-1 is a pseudogene segment. The CDR3 is 17 residues long. CDR3 in DNA: TGTGCCAGCAGCAAAGGAGGGGGACAGGGAGCGGAAGATACGCAGTATTTT. Amino acid sequence: CASSKGGGQGAEDTQYF.

The chain links TRBV10-3 to TRBJ1-1, with unresolved D. Trimming removed 4 bases from V and 7 bases from J, with 10 bases in between. The germline CDR1 and CDR2 sequences are ENHRY and SYGVKD. The CDR3 is 12 residues long. In DNA, the CDR3 is TGTGCCATCAGTGCGACCGCTAATGAAGCTTTCTTT. Translation gives CAISATANEAFF.

This chain links TRBV28 with TRBJ2-5, with D possibly TRBD1 on 5 matching bases. V dropped 2 bases and J dropped 3 bases, with 7 bases sitting between them. CDR1 and CDR2 from the germline V gene are MDHEN and SYDVKM. The CDR3 spans 13 residues. CDR3: CASSLGREETQYF. CDR3 sequence (DNA): TGTGCCAGCAGTTTAGGCAGGGAAGAGACCCAGTACTTC.

This chain links TRBV28 with TRBJ2-5; 8 bases match TRBD2. Looked up from germline, CDR1 is MDHEN and CDR2 is SYDVKM. The CDR3 length is 16 residues. V shed 4 bases, J shed 2 bases, and the junction held 9 bases outside the gene matches. CDR3 protein: CASSSGTRATQETQYF. CDR3 bases: TGTGCCAGCAGTTCAGGGACTAGGGCAACGCAAGAGACCCAGTACTTC.

The CDR3 region is CASRCSLRGAGPTDTQYF. The CDR3 region has the DNA TGTGCAAGTCGCTGCAGCCTTAGGGGAGCGGGACCCACAGATACGCAGTATTTT. The chain uses TRBV12-2 and TRBJ2-3; TRBD2, the table's D call, lacks a check against the DNA. TRBV12-2 is a pseudogene. This CDR3 has 18 residues.

The chain uses TRBV5-4 and TRBJ2-1, with D tentatively TRBD2 (6 bases). Germline loops: CDR1 SGHNT, CDR2 YYREEE (reference sequence). Between the trimmed V and J ends, which lost 3 bases and 2 bases, there was a span of 15 bases. The CDR3 sequence is 16 residues long. CDR3 bases: TGTGCCAGCAGCTCCCCTCTGGGCGGGACCTACAATGAGCAGTTCTTC. Its translation: CASSSPLGGTYNEQFF.

In DNA form, the CDR3 reads TGTGCCAGCAGCTTGAAGTCCGGTTACGAGCAGTACTTC. Protein product: CASSLKSGYEQYF. The V and J genes are TRBV5-8 and TRBJ2-7, with no clear D. Trimming cost V 1 base and J 4 bases, with 9 bases left between them. The germline V gene encodes CDR1 SGHTS and CDR2 YDEGEE. This CDR3 is 13 amino acids long. Variable domain in full (rest from reference TRBV5-8 and TRBJ2-7): EAGVTQSPTHLIKTRGQQATLRCSPISGHTSVYWYQQALGLGLQFLLWYDEGEERNRGNFPPRFSGRQFPNYSSELNVNALELEDSALYLCASSLKSGYEQYFGPGTRLTVT.

J is TRBJ1-1 and V is TRBV19, with D hard to call. Trimming left V 1 base short and J 2 bases short, with 8 bases between. The CDR3 has 14 amino acids. Germline loops: CDR1 LNHDA, CDR2 SQIVND (reference sequence). The DNA for the CDR3 is TGTGCCAGTAGTATAGGGGCCTTTAACACTGAAGCTTTCTTT. Amino acid sequence: CASSIGAFNTEAFF.

Points on this clone: This specimen includes other DNA sequences encoding the same CDR3. This chain uses TRBV18 with TRBJ2-7; D ambiguous. CDR1 is KGHSH, CDR2 LQKENI, per germline. Trimming took 0 bases from V and 0 from J, leaving 3 bases between them. The CDR3 length is 13 residues. The CDR3 sequence is CASSPPSSYEQYF. CDR3 nucleotides: TGTGCCAGCTCACCACCCAGCTCCTACGAGCAGTACTTC.

The J gene is TRBJ1-1, the V gene TRBV3-1 (or the pseudogene TRBV3-2); tentative D call: TRBD1 (5 bases). V was trimmed by 3 bases and J by 3 bases, leaving 8 bases between them. The CDR3 contains 13 residues. CDR1 and CDR2 from the germline V gene are LGHDT and YNNKEL (reference sequence). The CDR3 loop reads CASSQGPYTEAFF. The CDR3 region has the DNA TGTGCCAGCAGCCAGGGGCCCTACACTGAAGCTTTCTTT.

This sequence joins TRBV19 and TRBJ2-7, with 10 bases identical to TRBD1. The J segment lost 6 bases and the V segment lost 2 bases, leaving 4 bases of the junction unmatched. From germline, CDR1 is LNHDA and CDR2 SQIVND (reference sequence). The CDR3 runs to 14 residues. The CDR3 DNA follows: TGTGCCAGTAGTATACGCGGGACAGGGGTCGAGCAGTACTTC. Its translation is CASSIRGTGVEQYF.

V usage is TRBV7-2 and J usage is TRBJ2-5; D ambiguous. Germline V CDR1 and CDR2: SGHTA, FQGNSA. V was clipped by 3 bases and J by 5 bases, with 10 bases between them. This CDR3 region has 13 residues. Written as DNA, the CDR3 is TGTGCCAGCAGCTTGGGCGTGGGGGAGACCCAGTACTTC. Protein product: CASSLGVGETQYF. Variable domain in full (rest from reference TRBV7-2 and TRBJ2-5): GAGVSQSPSNKVTEKGKDVELRCDPISGHTALYWYRQSLGQGLEFLIYFQGNSAPDKSGLPSDRFSAERTGGSVSTLTIQRTQQEDSAVYLCASSLGVGETQYFGPGTRLLVL.

V usage is TRBV28 and J usage is TRBJ1-5, with D possibly being TRBD1 (5 bases). In germline, CDR1 is MDHEN, CDR2 SYDVKM. Trimming took off 2 bases at V and 2 bases at J, with 10 bases between the two ends. The CDR3 totals 15 residues. The CDR3 DNA reads as TGTGCCAGCAGTTTACGGGGGGAAGGCAATCAGCCCCAGCATTTT. Residues: CASSLRGEGNQPQHF.

Only one count was recorded for this clone. This chain uses TRBV5-1 with TRBJ2-3; D is undetermined. From germline, CDR1 is SGHRS and CDR2 YFSETQ. V lost 4 bases and J lost 7, with 10 bases in between. The CDR3 is made up of 12 amino acids. CDR3 sequence reads: CASSPGGHTQYF. Written as DNA, the CDR3 is TGCGCCAGCAGCCCTGGTGGTCATACGCAGTATTTT.

The J gene is TRBJ2-1, the V gene TRBV20-1, with D unclear. The CDR3 totals 11 residues. Germline V CDR1 and CDR2: DFQATT, SNEGSKA (reference sequence). The CDR3: CSPESYNEQFF. The CDR3, as DNA: TGCAGCCCAGAAAGCTACAATGAGCAGTTCTTC.